A selection of T cell receptor beta chains follows, all from one sample in a study of blood T cell repertoires in COVID-19. Sequencing was performed with immunoSEQ multiplex PCR; in TCRdb, only in-frame clones are kept and a portion is missing. The table lists about 280,000 clones, approximately 86% of them singletons. The specimen sequenced was peripheral blood. The receptor set was obtained from a woman between 70 and 85 years old with COVID-19, enrolled during active disease. The CDR3 runs from the conserved cysteine through the conserved F or W. D genes are given only for firm matches. The listing skips clone size in some rows; elsewhere it reads once, few, many or a size class.

clone_size cdr3_length j_call d_call v_call cdr3_aa cdr3_nt
NA 12 TRBJ1-1 NA TRBV24-1 CATSDPDSEAFF TGTGCCACCAGTGATCCAGATAGCGAAGCTTTCTTT
NA 15 TRBJ1-2 TRBD1 TRBV13 CASSHWTGSMDGYTF TGTGCCAGCAGCCATTGGACAGGGAGCATGGATGGCTACACCTTC
NA 14 TRBJ2-5 TRBD1 TRBV10-3 CAISGSDREETQYF TGTGCCATCAGTGGTTCGGACAGGGAAGAGACCCAGTACTTC
once 15 TRBJ2-1 NA TRBV7-2 CASSLEVGGYNEQFF TGTGCCAGCAGCTTAGAAGTGGGGGGCTACAATGAGCAGTTCTTC
NA 13 TRBJ1-1 NA TRBV30 CAWSRGRGTEAFF TGTGCCTGGAGCAGGGGAAGGGGCACTGAAGCTTTCTTT
NA 19 TRBJ2-6 NA TRBV24-1 CATSDSGLTRSSGANVLTF TGTGCCACCAGTGATTCCGGACTGACTAGAAGCTCTGGGGCCAACGTCCTGACTTTC
few 15 TRBJ2-5 NA TRBV6-1 CASSETRTFQETQYF TGTGCCAGCAGTGAAACAAGGACTTTCCAAGAGACCCAGTACTTC
NA 14 TRBJ2-7 NA TRBV28 CASSLSTGTYEQYF TGTGCCAGCAGTTTAAGTACAGGGACCTACGAGCAGTACTTC
few 13 TRBJ1-6 NA TRBV2 CASKDSYNSPLHF TGTGCCAGCAAGGACAGTTATAATTCACCCCTCCACTTT
NA 15 TRBJ1-6 TRBD1 TRBV10-3 CAISDQGVSNSPLHF TGTGCCATCAGTGACCAGGGGGTGAGTAATTCACCCCTCCACTTT
NA 13 TRBJ1-1 TRBD1 TRBV5-6 CASSKTGGSRAFF TGTGCCAGCAGTAAAACAGGGGGAAGTAGAGCTTTCTTT
NA 15 TRBJ2-5 TRBD1 TRBV29-1 CSVQPWDRGQETQYF TGCAGCGTTCAACCCTGGGACAGGGGGCAAGAGACCCAGTACTTC
few 15 TRBJ1-6 NA TRBV28 CASSIPEGVDSPLHF TGTGCCAGCAGTATCCCAGAGGGTGTTGATTCACCCCTCCACTTT
few 13 TRBJ1-5 NA TRBV2 CASNLESNQPQHF TGTGCCAGCAATCTTGAGAGCAATCAGCCCCAGCATTTT
NA 18 TRBJ2-6 NA TRBV6-6 CASSLFGQLNSGANVLTF TGTGCCAGCAGTCTGTTCGGACAGCTTAACTCTGGGGCCAACGTCCTGACTTTC
NA 15 TRBJ2-3 TRBD2 TRBV7-6 CASSPGGANTDTQYF TGTGCCAGCAGCCCGGGGGGGGCGAACACAGATACGCAGTATTTT
NA 13 TRBJ1-5 NA TRBV14 CASSHDSYQPQHF TGTGCCAGCAGCCATGACAGCTATCAGCCCCAGCATTTT
NA 17 TRBJ2-1 TRBD1 TRBV7-8 CASSLEVRDRFRDEQFF TGTGCCAGCAGCTTAGAGGTGAGGGACAGGTTCAGGGATGAGCAGTTCTTC
NA 15 TRBJ2-1 TRBD1 TRBV29-1 CSVEGQGVIYNEQFF TGCAGCGTTGAAGGGCAGGGGGTCATCTACAATGAGCAGTTCTTC
NA 14 TRBJ1-4 NA TRBV29-1 CSVFLGGRAEKLFF TGCAGCGTTTTTCTGGGAGGGCGAGCTGAAAAACTGTTTTTT
NA 12 TRBJ1-6 NA TRBV30 CAFLGRGGPLHF TGTGCCTTCCTAGGCCGGGGGGGACCCCTCCACTTT
NA 14 TRBJ1-1 NA TRBV9 CASSVEPGVSGAFF TGTGCCAGCAGCGTAGAACCAGGGGTTAGTGGAGCTTTCTTT
NA 15 TRBJ2-1 NA TRBV5-6 CASSADYTGYNEQFF TGTGCCAGCAGCGCGGACTACACGGGGTACAATGAGCAGTTCTTC
NA 18 TRBJ2-3 TRBD2 TRBV13 CASSPTGTSGGAGDTQYF TGTGCCAGCAGCCCCACGGGGACTAGCGGGGGGGCAGGGGATACGCAGTATTTT
NA 15 TRBJ1-1 NA TRBV7-2 CASSSQGRLNTEAFF TGTGCCAGCAGCTCCCAGGGAAGGTTGAACACTGAAGCTTTCTTT
once 17 TRBJ1-5 NA TRBV5-8 CASSLAKDFPSNQPQHF TGTGCCAGCAGCTTGGCCAAAGACTTCCCTAGCAATCAGCCCCAGCATTTT
NA 14 TRBJ2-5 NA TRBV5-1 CASSPSDTAETQYF TGCGCCAGCAGCCCTTCGGACACGGCGGAGACCCAGTACTTC